The T cell receptor (beta chain) described here comes from a study of tumor-infiltrating lymphocytes in primary liver carcinoma. Study overall: Patients underwent resection of primary liver carcinoma.

The germline gives CDR1 GTSNPN, CDR2 SVGIG (reference sequence). CDR3 length equals 16 residues. The V and J ends lost 3 bases and 4 bases, in that order; junction bases with no gene match: 14. Total RNA (roughly 530 ng) served as template for TCR beta cDNA synthesis primed by a constant-region primer. Three nested multiplex PCR rounds, a slightly modified ARM-PCR method, built the TCR beta libraries. Each of the first two PCR rounds ran roughly 9 cycles with TRBV1-TRBV30 forward and C-beta reverse primers. TCRdb recomputed calls from the multiplex PCR reads with MiXCR, one row per CDR3 protein. The sample contains 330,000 or so distinct CDR3 sequences, 65% of which appear only once. Blood RNA was derived from unsorted whole blood, and germline DNA was extracted too.

The receptor was derived from a man aged 35-49 years with primary liver carcinoma and hepatitis B virus infection. The chain couples TRBV30 to TRBJ2-5, with 7 positions matching TRBD1. Sequencing was carried out using peripheral blood. The chain's CDR3 is CAWSDWEGGALETQYF. The CDR3 DNA sequence: TGTGCCTGGAGCGACTGGGAAGGGGGCGCTTTAGAGACCCAGTACTTC.